The sequence of this T cell receptor beta chain was determined in a study of Graves' ophthalmopathy and Graves' hyperthyroidism. This clonotype appeared many times. This CDR3 region has 15 residues. From germline, CDR1 is SGHTA and CDR2 FQGNSA. V shed 1 base, J shed 3 bases, and the junction held 2 bases outside the gene matches. The study amplified TCR beta CDR3 regions using RNA transcripts. An initial RT-PCR round employing HTBI primers preceded a second-round multiplex PCR. TCRdb analysed the multiplex PCR reads with MiXCR anew, one entry per CDR3 protein. The table lists hundreds of thousands of distinct CDR3 sequences, approximately 21% of them singletons.

The genes are TRBV7-2 and TRBJ2-7, with 11 bases aligning to TRBD2. Sequenced: peripheral blood. The source of this sequence is a woman between 18 and 29 years old with stable Graves' hyperthyroidism. Some clones in this sample may be carry-over from other donors' samples. The CDR3 DNA reads as TGTGCCAGCAGCTTAGGACTAGCGGGAAACTACGAGCAGTACTTC. Encoded protein: CASSLGLAGNYEQYF.